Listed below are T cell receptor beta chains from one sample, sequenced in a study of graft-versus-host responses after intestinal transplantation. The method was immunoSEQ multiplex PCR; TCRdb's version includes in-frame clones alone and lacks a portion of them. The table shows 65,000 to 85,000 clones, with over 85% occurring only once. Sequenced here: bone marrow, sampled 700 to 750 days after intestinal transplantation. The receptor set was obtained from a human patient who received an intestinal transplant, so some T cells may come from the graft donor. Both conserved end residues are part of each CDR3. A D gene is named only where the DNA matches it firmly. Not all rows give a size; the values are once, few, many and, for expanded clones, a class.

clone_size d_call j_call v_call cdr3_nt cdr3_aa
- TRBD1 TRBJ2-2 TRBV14 TGTGCCAGCAGCCAAGATGAGTGGACAGGGGATACCGGGGAGCTGTTTTTT CASSQDEWTGDTGELFF
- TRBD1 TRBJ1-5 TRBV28 TGTGCCAGCGACGGGACAGGATTTAGCAATCAGCCCCAGCATTTT CASDGTGFSNQPQHF
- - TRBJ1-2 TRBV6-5 TGTGCCAGCAGTTACCAAAACAGGGACGGCTACACCTTC CASSYQNRDGYTF
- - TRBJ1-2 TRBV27 TGTGCCAGCAGTTTATCCACAGACTACCACTATGGCTACACCTTC CASSLSTDYHYGYTF
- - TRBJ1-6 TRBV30 TGTGCCTGGAGTCACAGGGTCTCACCCCTCCACTTT CAWSHRVSPLHF
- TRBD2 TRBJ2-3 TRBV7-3 TGTGCCAGCAGCCCAAATAGCGGGACAACAGATACGCAGTATTTT CASSPNSGTTDTQYF
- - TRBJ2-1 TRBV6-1 - CASSGTVPLYNEQFF
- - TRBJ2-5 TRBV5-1 TGCGCCAGCACCCCCCCCGACAGGCCTCACTTC CASTPPDRPHF
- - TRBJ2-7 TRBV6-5 TGTGCCACCGACCCCCGGCCGAGCTCCTACGAGCAGTACTTC CATDPRPSSYEQYF
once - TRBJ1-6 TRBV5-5 TGTGCCAGCAGCTTGGCCTTACCCAATTCACCCCTCCACTTT CASSLALPNSPLHF
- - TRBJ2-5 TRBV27 TGTGCCAGCAGTTTTGGGGGCCCGGGGAAAGAGACCCAGTACTTC CASSFGGPGKETQYF
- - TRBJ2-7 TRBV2 TGTGCCAGCAGCAGCCTCAATGCCTACGAGCAGTACTTC CASSSLNAYEQYF
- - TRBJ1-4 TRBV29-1 TGCAGCGTTGGCTCCAGGGCCTATGAAAAACTGTTTTTT CSVGSRAYEKLFF
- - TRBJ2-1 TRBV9 TGTGCCAGCAGCTCCCCTAGCGATTACAATGAGCAGTTCTTC CASSSPSDYNEQFF
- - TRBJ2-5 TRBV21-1 TGTGCCAGCACCCCACAGGGGCAAGAGACCCAGTACTTC CASTPQGQETQYF
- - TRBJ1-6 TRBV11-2 TGTGCCAGCAGCTTAGCGGCAGATGGATATAATTCACCCCTCCACTTT CASSLAADGYNSPLHF
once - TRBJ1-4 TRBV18 TGTGCCAGCTCTCCTAGCCCTGCGACGTTGAGGGAGAATGAAAAACTGTTTTTT CASSPSPATLRENEKLFF
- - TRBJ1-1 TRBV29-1 TGCAGCGTTTCTGGGGTCTCCTACACTGAAGCTTTCTTT CSVSGVSYTEAFF
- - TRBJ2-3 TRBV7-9 TGTGCCAGCAGCAAGCCTGGACTACGCACAGATACGCAGTATTTT CASSKPGLRTDTQYF
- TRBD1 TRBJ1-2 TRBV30 TGTGCCTGGACCGGAGGACAGGGGGTGTTGGATGGCTACACCTTC CAWTGGQGVLDGYTF
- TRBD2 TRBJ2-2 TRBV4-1 TGCGCCAGCGGAACTAGCGGAACGATCACCGGGGAGCTGTTTTTT CASGTSGTITGELFF
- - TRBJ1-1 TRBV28 TGTGCCAGCAGTTCTACCGGACTCCTGAACACTGAAGCTTTCTTT CASSSTGLLNTEAFF
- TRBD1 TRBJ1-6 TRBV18 TGTGCCAGCTCACCTTTCCCGGACAGGGCGGATTCACCCCTCCACTTT CASSPFPDRADSPLHF
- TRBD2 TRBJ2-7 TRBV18 TGTGCCAGCTCACTCGCCCTCCACTCTAGCGGGAGTTATCACGAGCAGTACTTC CASSLALHSSGSYHEQYF
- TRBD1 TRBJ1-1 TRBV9 TGTGCCAGCAGCTCCAGCCAGGGGGACACTGAAGCTTTCTTT CASSSSQGDTEAFF
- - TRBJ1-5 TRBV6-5 - CASSLPRWGSPSIF
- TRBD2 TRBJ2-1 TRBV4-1 TGCGCCAGCAGCCAAAGCGGGGGCGGTACCTCCTACAATGAGCAGTTCTTC CASSQSGGGTSYNEQFF
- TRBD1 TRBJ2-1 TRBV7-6 TGTGCCAGCAGCTCGGGACAGGCCTCCTACAATGAGCAGTTCTTC CASSSGQASYNEQFF
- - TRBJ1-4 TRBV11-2 TGTGCCAGCAGCTTAAATGAAAAACTGTTTTTT CASSLNEKLFF
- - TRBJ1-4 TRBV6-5 TGTGCCAGCAGTTTAGAGTCAACTAATGAAAAACTGTTTTTT CASSLESTNEKLFF
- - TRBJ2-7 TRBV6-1 TGTGCCAGCAGTGAATTAGTCAGAGAGCAGTACTTC CASSELVREQYF
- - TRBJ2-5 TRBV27 TGTGCCAGCAGGGGGGGCCAGGGGGACGAGACCCAGTACTTC CASRGGQGDETQYF
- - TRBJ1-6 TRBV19 TGTGCCAGTAGTATTGACAGGCCTGGGACCCTCCACTTT CASSIDRPGTLHF
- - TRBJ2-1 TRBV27 TGTGCCAGCAGTTTAGTCCGGGGCAATGAGCAGTTCTTC CASSLVRGNEQFF
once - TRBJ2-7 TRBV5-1 TGCGCCAGCAGCTTGGGCAGGCACGAGCAGTACTTC CASSLGRHEQYF
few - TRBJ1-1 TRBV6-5 TGTGCCAGCAGTTACTCGTCCGCCGGGAACACTGAAGCTTTCTTT CASSYSSAGNTEAFF
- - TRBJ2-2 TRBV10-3 TGTGCCATCAGTGAGTCGAGAGGCCTGTGGGACACCGGGGAGCTGTTTTTT CAISESRGLWDTGELFF
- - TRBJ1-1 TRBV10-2 TGCGCCAGCAGTGCAGGACTCCGGGCTTTCTTT CASSAGLRAFF
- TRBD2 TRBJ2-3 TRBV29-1 TGCAGCGTTCCCAAGACTAGCGGGGGCCAGGGGGATACGCAGTATTTT CSVPKTSGGQGDTQYF
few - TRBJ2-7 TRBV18 TGTGCCAGCTCATACCACGTTCCGCAGGGGATCTACGAGCAGTACTTC CASSYHVPQGIYEQYF
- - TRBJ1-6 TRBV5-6 TGTGCCAGCAGCTTTCTCGGGGATTCACCCCTCCACTTT CASSFLGDSPLHF